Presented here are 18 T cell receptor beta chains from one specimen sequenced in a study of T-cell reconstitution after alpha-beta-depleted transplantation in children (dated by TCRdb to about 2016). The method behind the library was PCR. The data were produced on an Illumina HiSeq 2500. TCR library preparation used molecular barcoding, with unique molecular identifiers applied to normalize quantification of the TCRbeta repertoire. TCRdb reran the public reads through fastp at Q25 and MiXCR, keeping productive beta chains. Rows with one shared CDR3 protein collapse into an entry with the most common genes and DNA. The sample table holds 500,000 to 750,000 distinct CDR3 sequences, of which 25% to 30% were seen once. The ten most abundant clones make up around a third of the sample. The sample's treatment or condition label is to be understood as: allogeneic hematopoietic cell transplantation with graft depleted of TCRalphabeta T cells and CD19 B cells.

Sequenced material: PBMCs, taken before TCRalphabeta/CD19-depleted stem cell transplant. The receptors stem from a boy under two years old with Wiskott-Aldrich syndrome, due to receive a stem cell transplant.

CDR3 amino acids: CSASGPSPGEQFF. In DNA, the CDR3 is TGCAGTGCTAGCGGGCCCTCACCGGGCGAGCAGTTCTTC. The rearrangement links TRBV20-1 to TRBJ2-1; unclear D gene. There are 13 residues in the CDR3. Trimming took off 3 bases at V and 10 bases at J, with 16 bases between the two ends. Germline CDR1 is DFQATT and CDR2 is SNEGSKA (reference sequence).

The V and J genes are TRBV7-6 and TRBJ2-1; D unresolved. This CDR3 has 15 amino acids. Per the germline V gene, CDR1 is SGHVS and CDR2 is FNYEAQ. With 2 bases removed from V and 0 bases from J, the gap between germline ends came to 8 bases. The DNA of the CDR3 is TGTGCCAGCAGCTTATACGAGAGCTCCTACAATGAGCAGTTCTTC. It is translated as CASSLYESSYNEQFF.

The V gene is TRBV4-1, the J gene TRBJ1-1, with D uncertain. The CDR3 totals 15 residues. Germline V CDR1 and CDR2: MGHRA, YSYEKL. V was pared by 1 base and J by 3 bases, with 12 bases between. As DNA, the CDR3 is TGCGCCAGCAGCCAAGTCGGCAGCACCTACACTGAAGCTTTCTTT. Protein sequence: CASSQVGSTYTEAFF.

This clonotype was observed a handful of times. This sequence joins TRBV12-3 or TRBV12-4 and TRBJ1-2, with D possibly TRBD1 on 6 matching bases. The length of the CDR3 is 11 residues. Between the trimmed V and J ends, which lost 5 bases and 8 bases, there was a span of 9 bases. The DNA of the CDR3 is TGTGCCAGCAGTGCCAGGGGAGGCTACACCTTC. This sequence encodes CASSARGGYTF.

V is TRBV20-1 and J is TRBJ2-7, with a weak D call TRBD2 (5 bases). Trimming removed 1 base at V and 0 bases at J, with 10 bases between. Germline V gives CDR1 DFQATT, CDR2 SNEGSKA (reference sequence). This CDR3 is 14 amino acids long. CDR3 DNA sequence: TGCAGTGCTAGAGTGGGGAGTTCCTCCTACGAGCAGTACTTC. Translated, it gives CSARVGSSSYEQYF.

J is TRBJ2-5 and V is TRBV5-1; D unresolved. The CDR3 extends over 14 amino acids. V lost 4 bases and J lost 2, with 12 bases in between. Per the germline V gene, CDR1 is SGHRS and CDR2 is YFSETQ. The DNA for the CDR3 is TGCGCCAGCAGCCAGATAGGTCTTCAAGAGACCCAGTACTTC. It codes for CASSQIGLQETQYF.

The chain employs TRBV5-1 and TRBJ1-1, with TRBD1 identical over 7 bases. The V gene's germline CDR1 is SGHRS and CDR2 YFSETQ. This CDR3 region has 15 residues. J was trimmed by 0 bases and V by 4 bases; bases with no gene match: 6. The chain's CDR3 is CASSGGTVMNTEAFF. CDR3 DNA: TGCGCCAGCAGCGGGGGGACAGTCATGAACACTGAAGCTTTCTTT.

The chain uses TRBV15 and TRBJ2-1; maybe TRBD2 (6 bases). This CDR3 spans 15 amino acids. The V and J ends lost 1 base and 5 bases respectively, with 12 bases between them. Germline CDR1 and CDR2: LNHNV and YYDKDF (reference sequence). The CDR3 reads CATSRVPGSNNEQFF. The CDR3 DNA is TGTGCCACCAGCAGAGTCCCCGGGAGTAACAATGAGCAGTTCTTC.

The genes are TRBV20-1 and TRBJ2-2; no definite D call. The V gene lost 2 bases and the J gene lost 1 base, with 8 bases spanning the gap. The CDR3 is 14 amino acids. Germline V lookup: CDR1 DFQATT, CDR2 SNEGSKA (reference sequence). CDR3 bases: TGCAGTGCTAGACCCCCACAGAACACCGGGGAGCTGTTTTTT. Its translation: CSARPPQNTGELFF.

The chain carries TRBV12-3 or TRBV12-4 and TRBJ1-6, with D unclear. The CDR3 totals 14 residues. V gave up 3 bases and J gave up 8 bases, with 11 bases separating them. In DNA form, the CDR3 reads TGTGCCAGCAGTTTCCTCGGCGGGGATTCACCCCTCCACTTT. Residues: CASSFLGGDSPLHF.

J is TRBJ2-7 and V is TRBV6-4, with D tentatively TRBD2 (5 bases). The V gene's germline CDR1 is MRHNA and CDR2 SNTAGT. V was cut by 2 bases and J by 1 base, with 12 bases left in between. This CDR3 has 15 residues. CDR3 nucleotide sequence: TGTGCCAGCAGTGACCCTCGACGGAGGTCCTACGAGCAGTACTTC. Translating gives CASSDPRRRSYEQYF.

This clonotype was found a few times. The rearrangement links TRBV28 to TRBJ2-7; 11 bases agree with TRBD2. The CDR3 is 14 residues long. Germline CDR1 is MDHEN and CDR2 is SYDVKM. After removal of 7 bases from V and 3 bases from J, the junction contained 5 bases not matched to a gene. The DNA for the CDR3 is TGTGCCAGCAAACTAGCGGGAGCTCTCTACGAGCAGTACTTC. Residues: CASKLAGALYEQYF.

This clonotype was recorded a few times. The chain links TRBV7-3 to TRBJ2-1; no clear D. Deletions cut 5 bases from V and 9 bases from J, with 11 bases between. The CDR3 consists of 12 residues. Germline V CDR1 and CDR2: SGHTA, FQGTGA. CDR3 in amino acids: CASSPPLGEQFF. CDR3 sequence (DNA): TGTGCCAGCAGCCCCCCGTTGGGTGAGCAGTTCTTC.

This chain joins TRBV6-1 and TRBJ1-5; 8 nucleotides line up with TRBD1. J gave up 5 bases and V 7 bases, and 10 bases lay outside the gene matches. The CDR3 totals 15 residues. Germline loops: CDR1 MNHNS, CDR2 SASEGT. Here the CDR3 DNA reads TGTGCCAGCATCGAGGGGGTGACAGGGGATCAGCCCCAGCATTTT. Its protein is CASIEGVTGDQPQHF.

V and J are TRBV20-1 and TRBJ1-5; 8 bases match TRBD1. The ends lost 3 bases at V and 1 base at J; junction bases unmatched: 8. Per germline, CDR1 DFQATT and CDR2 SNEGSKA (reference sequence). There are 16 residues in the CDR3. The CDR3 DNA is TGCAGTGCTAGGGTCCCTAGGACAGGGAGCAATCAGCCCCAGCATTTT. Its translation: CSARVPRTGSNQPQHF.

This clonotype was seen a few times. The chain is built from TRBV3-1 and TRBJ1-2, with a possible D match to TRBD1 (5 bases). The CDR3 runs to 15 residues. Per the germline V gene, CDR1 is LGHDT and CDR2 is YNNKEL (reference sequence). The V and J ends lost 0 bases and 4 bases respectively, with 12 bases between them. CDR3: CASSQDRQGLYGYTF. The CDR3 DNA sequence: TGTGCCAGCAGCCAAGATCGGCAGGGCCTCTATGGCTACACCTTC. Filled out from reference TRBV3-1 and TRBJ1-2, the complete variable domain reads DTAVSQTPKYLVTQMGNDKSIKCEQNLGHDTMYWYKQDSKKFLKIMFSYNNKELIINETVPNRFSPKSPDKAHLNLHINSLELGDSAVYFCASSQDRQGLYGYTFGSGTRLTVV.

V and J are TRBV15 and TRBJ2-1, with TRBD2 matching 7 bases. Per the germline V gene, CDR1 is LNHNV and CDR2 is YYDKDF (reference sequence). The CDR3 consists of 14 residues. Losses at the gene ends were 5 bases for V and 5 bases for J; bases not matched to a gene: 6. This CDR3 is CATSPGLLNNEQFF. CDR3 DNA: TGTGCCACCAGCCCGGGACTACTTAACAATGAGCAGTTCTTC.

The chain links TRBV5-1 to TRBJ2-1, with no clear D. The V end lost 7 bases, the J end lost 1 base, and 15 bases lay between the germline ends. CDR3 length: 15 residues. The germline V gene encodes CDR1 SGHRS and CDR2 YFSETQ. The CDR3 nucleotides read TGCGCCAGCGAAGTAGGGTCCCGTTCCTACAATGAGCAGTTCTTC. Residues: CASEVGSRSYNEQFF.